Each of the 25 T cell receptor beta chains below was sequenced from the same sample in a study of response to subunit inactivated influenza vaccine. MiXCR, run by TCRdb on the RT-PCR reads, gives a single entry per CDR3 protein. The sample has fewer than 650,000 distinct CDR3 sequences; roughly 13% are singletons. The sequencing here drew on PBMCs from blood, taken 35 to 45 days after vaccination. The receptors were gathered from a man aged 50-60 years who received an inactivated influenza vaccine.

This clonotype has ten or more counts. The chain couples TRBV7-2 to TRBJ2-4; the D gene is possibly TRBD2 (6 bases). Per the germline V gene, CDR1 is SGHTA and CDR2 is FQGNSA. This CDR3 has 14 residues. V was clipped by 4 bases and J by 8 bases, with 15 bases between them. CDR3 DNA: TGTGCCAGCAGCTCCGCCCGGGACTCATACATTCAGTACTTC. This encodes CASSSARDSYIQYF.

This clonotype was found a few times. The J gene is TRBJ2-1, the V gene TRBV24-1; no clear D gene. Trimming removed 2 bases at V and 4 bases at J, with 20 bases between. There are 18 residues in the CDR3. Germline V gene data show CDR1 as KGHDR and CDR2 as SFDVKD. The CDR3 loop reads CATSDSSFYSQAYNEQFF. Written as DNA, the CDR3 is TGTGCCACCAGTGATTCCTCATTTTATTCTCAGGCTTACAATGAGCAGTTCTTC.

This clonotype has more than one count but fewer than ten. The chain is built from TRBV5-4 and TRBJ1-1, with D perhaps TRBD1 (6 bases). The CDR3 is 13 residues long. Germline V CDR1 and CDR2: SGHNT, YYREEE (reference sequence). Trimming took off 2 bases at V and 5 bases at J, with 10 bases between the two ends. This chain's CDR3 is CASSLRGATEAFF. CDR3 DNA: TGTGCCAGCAGCTTAAGGGGGGCTACTGAAGCTTTCTTT.

The rearrangement uses TRBV13 and TRBJ1-1; D ambiguous. Germline loops: CDR1 PRHDT, CDR2 FYEKMQ (reference sequence). With 1 base removed from V and 6 bases from J, the gap between germline ends came to 9 bases. CDR3 length: 13 amino acids. For the CDR3, the DNA is TGTGCCAGCAGCTTAGAAGGGTACCCTGAAGCTTTCTTT. It is translated as CASSLEGYPEAFF.

This clonotype showed up just a few times. The chain carries TRBV11-1 and TRBJ2-7; D remains ambiguous. CDR1 is SGHAT, CDR2 FQDESV, per germline (reference sequence). The CDR3 sequence is 18 residues long. Deletions cut 3 bases from V and 0 bases from J, with 21 bases between. The CDR3 loop is CASSFLSGLVASSYEQYF. The DNA for the CDR3 is TGTGCCAGCAGCTTTCTTTCGGGTTTGGTTGCTAGCTCCTACGAGCAGTACTTC.

Only a few counts were recorded for this clonotype. The chain has TRBV29-1 and TRBJ1-1; 10 bases map to TRBD1. Germline CDR1 and CDR2: SQVTM and ANQGSEA. The V segment lost 6 bases and the J segment 4 bases; nucleotides outside the gene matches: 8. The CDR3 runs to 14 residues. CDR3 coding DNA: TGCAGCGTATATACCGGGACAGGGGCCACTGAAGCTTTCTTT. This sequence encodes CSVYTGTGATEAFF.

The rearrangement joins TRBV4-2 to TRBJ2-3, with TRBD2 identical over 8 bases. With 2 bases clipped from V and 2 bases from J, the junction kept 6 bases outside the gene matches. The CDR3 sequence is 16 residues long. CDR1 and CDR2 (germline): LGHNA, YNFKEQ. CDR3: CASSQSGGGHTDTQYF. The CDR3 region has the DNA TGTGCCAGCAGCCAATCGGGCGGGGGGCACACAGATACGCAGTATTTT.

CDR3 DNA sequence: TGCGCCAGCAGCCACAGACTAGCCCGAGAGACCCAGTACTTC. As protein: CASSHRLARETQYF. This chain uses TRBV4-1 with TRBJ2-5; 7 positions agree with TRBD2. J was trimmed by 4 bases and V by 3 bases; bases with no gene match: 5. Germline V gene sequence: CDR1 MGHRA, CDR2 YSYEKL. This CDR3 spans 14 amino acids.

The rearrangement links TRBV7-2 to TRBJ2-7; 15 bases are shared with TRBD2. CDR1 and CDR2 (germline): SGHTA, FQGNSA. The length of the CDR3 is 17 residues. The ends lost 5 bases at V and 2 bases at J; junction bases unmatched: 7. The CDR3 nucleotides read TGTGCCAGCAGCCTAGGGACTAGCGGGGGGACTACCTACGAGCAGTACTTC. Its protein is CASSLGTSGGTTYEQYF.

The chain is built from TRBV4-1 and TRBJ1-1; weak D call: TRBD1 (5 bases). Trimming removed 4 bases from V and 4 bases from J, with 13 bases in between. The CDR3 has 14 residues. From germline, CDR1 is MGHRA and CDR2 YSYEKL. CDR3 protein: CASSRVGEGTEAFF. CDR3 coding DNA: TGCGCCAGCAGCCGAGTAGGGGAAGGCACTGAAGCTTTCTTT.

The gene calls are TRBV7-9 and TRBJ2-2; maybe TRBD1 (5 bases). CDR3 length: 15 amino acids. The germline V and J ends were trimmed by 2 bases and 5 bases, with 12 bases remaining between them. Germline CDR1 is SEHNR and CDR2 is FQNEAQ (reference sequence). The CDR3 sequence is CASSLLRVVTGELFF. In DNA, the CDR3 is TGTGCCAGCAGCTTACTCAGGGTGGTTACCGGGGAGCTGTTTTTT.

Details on this clonotype: Germline and junction disagree at one end, which may indicate a read error. The V call is TRBV20-1, the J call TRBJ2-6; D could derive from TRBD1 or TRBD2 (5 bases each). This CDR3 has 17 amino acids. Germline V gene sequence: CDR1 DFQATT, CDR2 SNEGSKA (reference sequence). The CDR3 nucleotides read TGCTGTGCTAGAGAACGGCCGGGGCCCTCTGGGGCCAACGTCCTGACTTTC. This sequence encodes CCARERPGPSGANVLTF.

There are a few counts of this clonotype. V and J are TRBV28 and TRBJ1-5; D unresolved. The CDR3 consists of 15 residues. Trimming left V 7 bases short and J 5 bases short, with 18 bases between. CDR1 and CDR2 (germline): MDHEN, SYDVKM. This chain's CDR3 is CASIPPSGNYQPQHF. For the CDR3, the DNA is TGTGCCAGCATCCCCCCGTCGGGCAATTATCAGCCCCAGCATTTT.

This clonotype was recorded at least ten times. The chain employs TRBV7-2 and TRBJ2-4, with TRBD1 as a possible D gene (5 bases). The CDR3 runs 16 residues. Between the trimmed V and J ends, which lost 5 bases and 0 bases, there was a span of 14 bases. Germline V gene sequence: CDR1 SGHTA, CDR2 FQGNSA. CDR3 sequence (DNA): TGTGCCAGCAGCCCTCCCCTGGGGCTAGCCAAAAACATTCAGTACTTC. It specifies CASSPPLGLAKNIQYF.

This clonotype was seen ten or more times. The chain couples TRBV7-2 to TRBJ2-5; TRBD2 agrees at 7 bases. Trimming at V came to 2 bases and at J to 5 bases, leaving 11 bases not matched to a gene. Germline loops: CDR1 SGHTA, CDR2 FQGNSA. The CDR3 is 16 residues long. Here the CDR3 reads CASSLIAGSKGETQYF. DNA for the CDR3: TGTGCCAGCAGCTTAATAGCGGGCTCCAAGGGGGAGACCCAGTACTTC.

The rearrangement links TRBV2 to TRBJ2-2; no reliable D call. The CDR3 loop spans 11 amino acids. V was clipped by 6 bases and J by 7 bases, with 6 bases between them. Per germline, CDR1 SNHLY and CDR2 FYNNEI. DNA for the CDR3: TGTGCCAGCAGGCTTGGCGGGGAGCTGTTTTTT. Amino acids: CASRLGGELFF.

This clonotype was picked up many times. The V gene is TRBV5-6, the J gene TRBJ2-1; TRBD2 agrees at 7 bases. CDR3 size: 15 residues. Trimming removed 4 bases from V and 5 bases from J; junction bases left unmatched: 9. The germline V gene has CDR1 SGHDT and CDR2 YYEEEE. The CDR3 sequence: CASSPPYGGNNEQFF. CDR3 nucleotide sequence: TGTGCCAGCAGCCCCCCCTACGGGGGGAACAATGAGCAGTTCTTC.

The sample holds many counts of this clonotype. The V and J genes are TRBV6-5 and TRBJ1-5; the D gene is possibly TRBD1 (5 bases). This CDR3 is 16 amino acids long. With 2 bases removed from V and 6 bases from J, the gap between germline ends came to 17 bases. The germline CDR1 and CDR2 sequences are MNHEY and SVGAGI. In DNA form, the CDR3 reads TGTGCCAGCAGTTACCCCCCCCAGGGAGGTGCTCAGCCCCAGCATTTT. Encoded protein: CASSYPPQGGAQPQHF.

This clonotype has more than one count but fewer than ten. The chain carries TRBV7-9 and TRBJ2-1; weak D call: TRBD2 (6 bases). V dropped 3 bases and J dropped 5 bases, with 8 bases sitting between them. Germline V lookup: CDR1 SEHNR, CDR2 FQNEAQ (reference sequence). This CDR3 has 13 amino acids. The CDR3 bases are TGTGCCAGCAGCTTCCTAGCGAACAATGAGCAGTTCTTC. It encodes CASSFLANNEQFF.

In the case of this clonotype: This could be a read error, since a much larger clone is one nucleotide away. The conserved phenylalanine or tryptophan normally closing the CDR3 is absent here, so this likely arose from a read error. The chain combines TRBV20-1 with TRBJ2-5, with unresolved D. The CDR3 has 13 residues. The V end lost 2 bases, the J end lost 3 bases, and 10 bases lay between the germline ends. CDR1 is DFQATT and CDR2 is SNEGSKA in the germline V gene (reference sequence). The CDR3 loop is CSARQEPKETQYL. The CDR3 DNA reads as TGCAGTGCTAGACAAGAGCCAAAAGAGACCCAGTACCTC.

The sample holds many counts of this clonotype. The V call is TRBV28, the J call TRBJ2-7; possibly TRBD1 or TRBD2 for D (5 bases each). The V and J ends lost 3 bases and 5 bases respectively, with 14 bases between them. This CDR3 comprises 14 residues. The germline V gene encodes CDR1 MDHEN and CDR2 SYDVKM. The CDR3 nucleotides read TGTGCCAGCAGTTTGGCCGGGGCCCCCGACGAGCAGTACTTC. This encodes CASSLAGAPDEQYF.

The chain carries TRBV11-2 and TRBJ2-1; unclear D gene. V dropped 0 bases and J dropped 9 bases, with 15 bases sitting between them. The germline V gene encodes CDR1 SGHAT and CDR2 FQNNGV. This CDR3 has 15 residues. This CDR3 reads CASSLDPYWRTEQFF. CDR3 nucleotides: TGTGCCAGCAGCTTAGACCCCTACTGGCGGACTGAGCAGTTCTTC.

This clonotype came up a few times. The chain has TRBV24-1 and TRBJ2-1; tentatively, D is TRBD1 or TRBD2 (5 bases each). Per the germline V gene, CDR1 is KGHDR and CDR2 is SFDVKD. Deletions cut 4 bases from V and 2 bases from J, with 14 bases between. The CDR3 consists of 16 residues. CDR3 loop: CATSETGRLTYNEQFF. The CDR3 DNA reads TGTGCCACCAGTGAAACGGGACGGCTTACCTACAATGAGCAGTTCTTC.

This CDR3 reads CASSHSLVEQFF. Here the CDR3 DNA reads TGCGCCAGCAGCCACTCCCTAGTTGAGCAGTTCTTC. The J gene is TRBJ2-1, the V gene TRBV4-1, with unresolved D. Between the trimmed V and J ends, which lost 3 bases and 9 bases, there was a span of 9 bases. The CDR3 consists of 12 residues. The germline V gene encodes CDR1 MGHRA and CDR2 YSYEKL.

This clonotype was recorded a few times. Mismatch with germline at one junction end may stem from a read error. The chain employs TRBV20-1 and TRBJ1-5; 7 bases match TRBD1. Germline CDR1 is DFQATT and CDR2 is SNEGSKA (reference sequence). The CDR3 runs 17 residues. The DNA for the CDR3 is TGCAGTGCTAGCGGTACAGGGGTCCTCTATAGCGATCAGCCCCAGCATTTT. It encodes CSASGTGVLYSDQPQHF.